Listed here are 4 T cell receptor beta chains from one sample, sequenced in a study of blood T cell repertoires in COVID-19. Some clones are missing from TCRdb's copy, which holds only in-frame ones; the method was immunoSEQ multiplex PCR. Here the sample spans under 450,000 clones, roughly 87% being singletons. The specimen sequenced was PBMCs or T cells enriched from blood (not recorded which). These receptors all stem from a woman aged 25 to 39 who had recovered from COVID-19.

CDR3 sequence reads: CASSEAQPIYQPQHF. CDR3 in DNA: TGTGCCAGCAGTGAGGCACAGCCGATTTATCAGCCCCAGCATTTT. The chain uses TRBV2 and TRBJ1-5; D unresolved. CDR1 is SNHLY, CDR2 FYNNEI, per germline. CDR3 size: 15 residues. The V and J ends lost 3 bases and 5 bases respectively, with 14 bases between them.

J is TRBJ1-4 and V is TRBV15; D is undetermined. Deletions cut 3 bases from V and 6 bases from J, with 11 bases between. The CDR3 has 14 amino acids. Germline lookup yields CDR1 LNHNV and CDR2 YYDKDF (reference sequence). The CDR3 reads CATSRGREDEKLFF. CDR3 sequence (DNA): TGTGCCACCAGCAGGGGCCGGGAGGATGAAAAACTGTTTTTT.

The V gene is TRBV5-3, the J gene TRBJ1-5; D uncertain. TRBV5-3 is known as an ORF, though its function is uncertain. This CDR3 spans 12 amino acids. Trimming took 10 bases from V and 7 from J, leaving 15 bases between them. DNA of the CDR3: TGTGCCCTACTGTCAGGAGGGCAGCCCCAGCATTTT. It is translated as CALLSGGQPQHF.

The chain combines TRBV18 with TRBJ1-2; no firm D call. The CDR3 runs to 15 residues. In germline, CDR1 is KGHSH, CDR2 LQKENI. V gave up 3 bases and J gave up 0 bases, with 11 bases separating them. This CDR3 reads CASSPEQLTNYGYTF. As DNA, the CDR3 is TGTGCCAGCTCACCGGAACAGTTAACTAACTATGGCTACACCTTC.